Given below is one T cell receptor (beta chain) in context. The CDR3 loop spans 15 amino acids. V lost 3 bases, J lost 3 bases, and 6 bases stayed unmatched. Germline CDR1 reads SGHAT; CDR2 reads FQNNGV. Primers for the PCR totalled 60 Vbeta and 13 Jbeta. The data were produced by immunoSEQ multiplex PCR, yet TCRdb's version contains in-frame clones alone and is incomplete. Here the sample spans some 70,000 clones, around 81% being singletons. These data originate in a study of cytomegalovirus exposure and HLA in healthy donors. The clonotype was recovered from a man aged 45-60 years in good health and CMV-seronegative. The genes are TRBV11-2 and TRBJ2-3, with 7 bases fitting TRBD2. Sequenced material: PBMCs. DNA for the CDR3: TGTGCCAGCAGCTTTGGGGGGGGGAGGACAGATACGCAGTATTTT. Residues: CASSFGGGRTDTQYF.